This T cell receptor beta chain comes out of a study of T-cell memory formation after mild COVID-19. TCRdb redid the calling of the 5' RACE reads with MiXCR, one entry per CDR3 protein. The sample contains approximately 260,000 distinct CDR3 sequences, roughly 15% of which appear only once. Trimming at V came to 4 bases and at J to 5 bases, leaving 9 bases not matched to a gene. CDR1 and CDR2 from the germline V gene are SGHNT and YYREEE (reference sequence). CDR3 length: 14 residues. Source material: PBMCs or a T cell subset sorted from them (not recorded which). The V call is TRBV5-4, the J call TRBJ2-7; TRBD1 matches 7 bases. The receptor was isolated from a man younger than 35 who had mild COVID-19 (a few samples of this study predate the infection). Cell type and time point are not known. The CDR3, as DNA: TGTGCCAGCAGCCCCCCTGGTGGACAGGACGAGCAGTACTTC. Residues: CASSPPGGQDEQYF.